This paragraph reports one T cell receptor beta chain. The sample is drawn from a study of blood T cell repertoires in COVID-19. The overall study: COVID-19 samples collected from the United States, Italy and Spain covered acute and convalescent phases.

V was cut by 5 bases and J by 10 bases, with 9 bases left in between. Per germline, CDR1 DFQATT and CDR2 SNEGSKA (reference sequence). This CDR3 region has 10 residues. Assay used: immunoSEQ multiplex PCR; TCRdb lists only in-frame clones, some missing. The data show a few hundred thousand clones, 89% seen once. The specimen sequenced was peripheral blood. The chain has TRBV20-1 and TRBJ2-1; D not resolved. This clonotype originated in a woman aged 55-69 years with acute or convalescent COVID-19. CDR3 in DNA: TGCAGTGCTGGCCTCAACGAGCAGTTCTTC. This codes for CSAGLNEQFF.